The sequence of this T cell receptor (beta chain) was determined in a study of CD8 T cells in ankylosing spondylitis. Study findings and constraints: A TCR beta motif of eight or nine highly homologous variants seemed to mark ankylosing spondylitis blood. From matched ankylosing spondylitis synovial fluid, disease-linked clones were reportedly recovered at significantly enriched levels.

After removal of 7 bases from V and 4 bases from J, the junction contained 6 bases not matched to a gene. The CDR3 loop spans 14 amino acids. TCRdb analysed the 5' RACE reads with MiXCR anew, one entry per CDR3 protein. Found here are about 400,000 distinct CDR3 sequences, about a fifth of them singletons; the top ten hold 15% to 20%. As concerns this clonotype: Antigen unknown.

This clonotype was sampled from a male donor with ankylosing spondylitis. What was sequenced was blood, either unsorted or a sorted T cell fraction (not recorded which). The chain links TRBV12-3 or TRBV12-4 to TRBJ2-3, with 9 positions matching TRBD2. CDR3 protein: CASNPSGIADTQYF. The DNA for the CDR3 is TGTGCCAGCAACCCTAGCGGGATCGCAGATACGCAGTATTTT.